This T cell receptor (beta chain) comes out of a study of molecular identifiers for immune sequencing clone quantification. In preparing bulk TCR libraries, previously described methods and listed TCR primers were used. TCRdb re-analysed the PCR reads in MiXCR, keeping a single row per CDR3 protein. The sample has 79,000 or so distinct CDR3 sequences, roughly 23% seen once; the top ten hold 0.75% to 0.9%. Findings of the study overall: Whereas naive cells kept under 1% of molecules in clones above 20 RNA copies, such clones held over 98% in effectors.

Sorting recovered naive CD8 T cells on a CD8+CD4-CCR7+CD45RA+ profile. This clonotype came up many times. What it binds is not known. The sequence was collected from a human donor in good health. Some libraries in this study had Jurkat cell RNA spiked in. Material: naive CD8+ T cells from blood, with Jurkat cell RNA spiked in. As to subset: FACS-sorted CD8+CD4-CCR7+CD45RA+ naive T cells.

CDR3 coding DNA: TGTGCCAGCAGACGCCTCGGCAGGAATACTGAAGCTTTCTTT. Translation gives CASRRLGRNTEAFF. This chain joins TRBV5-6 and TRBJ1-1; D remains unclear. In germline, CDR1 is SGHDT, CDR2 YYEEEE. The CDR3 is 14 residues long. Between the trimmed V and J ends, which lost 5 bases and 5 bases, there was a span of 16 bases.